This T cell receptor (beta chain) was identified in a study of blood T cell repertoires in COVID-19. Study in general: Some COVID-19 samples were acute and others convalescent; all came from the United States, Italy and Spain. The analysed material was cDNA or gDNA that came from T cells, B-cell-depleted T cells, or PBMCs.

With 5 bases removed from V and 4 bases from J, the gap between germline ends came to 9 bases. The CDR3 spans 12 residues. Germline V gene lookup returns CDR1 SQVTM and CDR2 ANQGSEA. This clone has just a few counts. Enrolment of Seattle patients took place during active infection, and they were followed longitudinally. How the authors handled the data: Estimation of nucleated cell counts was performed using reference gene primer amplification. The data were produced by immunoSEQ multiplex PCR, yet TCRdb's version contains in-frame clones alone and is incomplete. V and J calls and clone size come straight from that table; D and trimming were deduced from the DNA. Of about 340,000 clones in the sample, roughly 86% were seen once.

Sequenced input: peripheral blood. The rearrangement uses TRBV29-1 and TRBJ1-3; D is uncertain. This sequence was found in a woman between 70 and 85 years old with COVID-19, enrolled during active disease. CDR3 region: CSVRSQGNTIYF. CDR3 nucleotide sequence: TGCAGCGTTCGATCACAGGGAAACACCATATATTTT.